This T cell receptor beta chain is from a study of blood T cell repertoires in COVID-19. Whole-study context: Whether acute or convalescent, the COVID-19 samples came from the United States, Italy and Spain. PBMCs, B-cell-depleted T cells, or T cells were the source of the cDNA or gDNA that made up the material.

As handled by the study authors: Reference gene primers were amplified, and this amplification served to estimate nucleated cell counts. Profiled with immunoSEQ multiplex PCR; TCRdb holds only in-frame clones, not every one. For V, J and clone size, that table is used; D and trimming come from the DNA. This table holds 55,000 to 75,000 clones, over 75% found once. The CDR3 extends over 13 amino acids. V was cut by 5 bases and J by 6 bases, with 14 bases left in between. Germline V lookup: CDR1 MDHEN, CDR2 SYDVKM. J is TRBJ2-7 and V is TRBV28, with D tentatively TRBD1 (5 bases). Sequenced material: peripheral blood. This receptor was identified in a middle-aged man with active COVID-19. DNA of the CDR3: TGTGCCAGCAGTCTCTTAACGGACACCGAGCAGTACTTC. This sequence encodes CASSLLTDTEQYF.